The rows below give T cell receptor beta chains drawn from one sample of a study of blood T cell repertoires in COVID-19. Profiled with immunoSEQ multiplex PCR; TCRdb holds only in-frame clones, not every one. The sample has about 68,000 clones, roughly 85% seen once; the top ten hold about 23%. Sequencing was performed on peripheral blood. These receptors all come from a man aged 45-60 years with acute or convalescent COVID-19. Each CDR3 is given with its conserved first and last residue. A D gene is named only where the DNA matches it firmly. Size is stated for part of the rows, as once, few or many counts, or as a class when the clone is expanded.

CDR3 DNA: TGTGCCAGCAGCTTGAGGGGACATCTCACAGATACGCAGTATTTT; CDR3 protein: CASSLRGHLTDTQYF; clone size: few; V gene: TRBV5-8; J gene: TRBJ2-3; D gene: -
CDR3 DNA: TGCAGCGTTGGCCCCTGGAGCGGGAGCTCCTACAATGAGCAGTTCTTC; CDR3 protein: CSVGPWSGSSYNEQFF; clone size: -; V gene: TRBV29-1; J gene: TRBJ2-1; D gene: TRBD2
CDR3 DNA: TGCGCCAGCAGTGAGTCAGGGGCCTACGAGCAGTACTTC; CDR3 protein: CASSESGAYEQYF; clone size: -; V gene: TRBV10-2; J gene: TRBJ2-7; D gene: -
CDR3 DNA: TGTGCCTGGAGCGACTTTAGCGGGGATCAAGAGACCCAGTACTTC; CDR3 protein: CAWSDFSGDQETQYF; clone size: -; V gene: TRBV30; J gene: TRBJ2-5; D gene: TRBD2
CDR3 DNA: TGTGCCAGTAGTATAGCCTCGAGGGGCAATCAGCCCCAGCATTTT; CDR3 protein: CASSIASRGNQPQHF; clone size: -; V gene: TRBV19; J gene: TRBJ1-5; D gene: -
CDR3 DNA: TGTGCCAGCAGCTCGACTAGTAACTCCTACAATGAGCAGTTCTTC; CDR3 protein: CASSSTSNSYNEQFF; clone size: -; V gene: TRBV5-5; J gene: TRBJ2-1; D gene: -
CDR3 DNA: TGTGCCAGCAGCCCGACAGAGGCCTATGGCTACACCTTC; CDR3 protein: CASSPTEAYGYTF; clone size: -; V gene: TRBV12-3/TRBV12-4; J gene: TRBJ1-2; D gene: -
CDR3 DNA: TGTGCCAGCAGCAATAGAGAAGCTTTCTTT; CDR3 protein: CASSNREAFF; clone size: -; V gene: TRBV2; J gene: TRBJ1-1; D gene: -
CDR3 DNA: TGTGCCACCAGTGACCGGACACAGCTCTATGGCTACACCTTC; CDR3 protein: CATSDRTQLYGYTF; clone size: -; V gene: TRBV24-1; J gene: TRBJ1-2; D gene: -
CDR3 DNA: TGTGCCAGCGCACCTATCCTCGGACAGGGAAACTATGGCTACACCTTC; CDR3 protein: CASAPILGQGNYGYTF; clone size: -; V gene: TRBV7-6; J gene: TRBJ1-2; D gene: TRBD1
CDR3 DNA: TGTGCCAGCAGACCTGGACAGGGCTACGAGCAGTACTTC; CDR3 protein: CASRPGQGYEQYF; clone size: -; V gene: TRBV6-5; J gene: TRBJ2-7; D gene: TRBD1
CDR3 DNA: TGCAGCGTTATGTTACAGGGGTTGCCAAACTATGGCTACACCTTC; CDR3 protein: CSVMLQGLPNYGYTF; clone size: -; V gene: TRBV29-1; J gene: TRBJ1-2; D gene: TRBD1
CDR3 DNA: TGTGCCAGCAGTGAAGTGGTCGAAAGGGGCCGAAGCTCCTACGAGCAGTACTTC; CDR3 protein: CASSEVVERGRSSYEQYF; clone size: -; V gene: TRBV6-1; J gene: TRBJ2-7; D gene: -
CDR3 DNA: TGTGCCACCAGTGATTTGTCTAGCGGGGGGACTACTAATACGCAGTATTTT; CDR3 protein: CATSDLSSGGTTNTQYF; clone size: -; V gene: TRBV24-1; J gene: TRBJ2-3; D gene: TRBD2
CDR3 DNA: TGTGCCAGCAGCTTAGTCTTCGGGACAGCGACAAATCAGCCCCAGCATTTT; CDR3 protein: CASSLVFGTATNQPQHF; clone size: -; V gene: TRBV7-9; J gene: TRBJ1-5; D gene: TRBD1
CDR3 DNA: TGTGCCAGCGCAGGGGCGGCCTGGAATGAGCAGTTCTTC; CDR3 protein: CASAGAAWNEQFF; clone size: -; V gene: TRBV6-5; J gene: TRBJ2-1; D gene: -
CDR3 DNA: TGCAGTGCTAGTGATCTGAACACCGGGGAGCTGTTTTTT; CDR3 protein: CSASDLNTGELFF; clone size: once; V gene: TRBV20-1; J gene: TRBJ2-2; D gene: -
CDR3 DNA: TGTGCCACAGCCACTAGCGGGGGCACAGATACGCAGTATTTT; CDR3 protein: CATATSGGTDTQYF; clone size: -; V gene: TRBV10-3; J gene: TRBJ2-3; D gene: TRBD2
CDR3 DNA: TGTGCCAGCAGTTATCGGTTCAACTCCTACCGGGGGGAAGCTTTCTTT; CDR3 protein: CASSYRFNSYRGEAFF; clone size: -; V gene: TRBV6-5; J gene: TRBJ1-1; D gene: -
CDR3 DNA: TGTGCCAGCAGCTCACCTGACGGGGGGGCGAGAACAGATACGCAGTATTTT; CDR3 protein: CASSSPDGGARTDTQYF; clone size: -; V gene: TRBV5-4; J gene: TRBJ2-3; D gene: TRBD2
CDR3 DNA: TGCGCCAGCAGGCAGGGTGCAACTAATGAAAAACTGTTTTTT; CDR3 protein: CASRQGATNEKLFF; clone size: -; V gene: TRBV5-1; J gene: TRBJ1-4; D gene: -
CDR3 DNA: TGTGCCAGCAGGCCATTGGGGGGGAACACCATATATTTT; CDR3 protein: CASRPLGGNTIYF; clone size: -; V gene: TRBV6-5; J gene: TRBJ1-3; D gene: -
CDR3 DNA: TGTGCCAGCAGCCTCGGGGTTAGCAATCAGCCCCAGCATTTT; CDR3 protein: CASSLGVSNQPQHF; clone size: -; V gene: TRBV3-1/TRBV3-2; J gene: TRBJ1-5; D gene: -
CDR3 DNA: TGCGCCAGCAGCCTAAGAGGGGCCAACGTCCTGACTTTC; CDR3 protein: CASSLRGANVLTF; clone size: -; V gene: TRBV5-1; J gene: TRBJ2-6; D gene: -
CDR3 DNA: TGTGCCAGCAGCTCACCGGGGGAAAATGAAAAACTGTTTTTT; CDR3 protein: CASSSPGENEKLFF; clone size: -; V gene: TRBV6-1; J gene: TRBJ1-4; D gene: -
CDR3 DNA: TGTGCCAGCAGTTACCGGCGGAGCCCAGATACGCAGTATTTT; CDR3 protein: CASSYRRSPDTQYF; clone size: -; V gene: TRBV6-5; J gene: TRBJ2-3; D gene: -
CDR3 DNA: TGTGCCAGCAGCAGGTCGGGGGATGGGTACAATGAGCAGTTCTTC; CDR3 protein: CASSRSGDGYNEQFF; clone size: -; V gene: TRBV9; J gene: TRBJ2-1; D gene: -
CDR3 DNA: TGCAGTGCTAGTACCGGGACTAGCGGGGATAATACGCAGTATTTT; CDR3 protein: CSASTGTSGDNTQYF; clone size: -; V gene: TRBV20-1; J gene: TRBJ2-3; D gene: TRBD2
CDR3 DNA: TGTGCCAGCAGCGCGGGGGACGCTAACTATGGCTACACCTTC; CDR3 protein: CASSAGDANYGYTF; clone size: -; V gene: TRBV9; J gene: TRBJ1-2; D gene: -
CDR3 DNA: TGCAGCGTTGGCCCCTGGGTTGGGGACACAACTAATGAAAAACTGTTTTTT; CDR3 protein: CSVGPWVGDTTNEKLFF; clone size: once; V gene: TRBV29-1; J gene: TRBJ1-4; D gene: -
CDR3 DNA: TGTGCCAGCAACATCACAGGGGAATATTACAATGAGCAGTTCTTC; CDR3 protein: CASNITGEYYNEQFF; clone size: -; V gene: TRBV7-7; J gene: TRBJ2-1; D gene: TRBD1
CDR3 DNA: TGTGCCAGCAGTTTATACCCCGTGGCTAGCGGGGGCACAGATACGCAGTATTTT; CDR3 protein: CASSLYPVASGGTDTQYF; clone size: few; V gene: TRBV27; J gene: TRBJ2-3; D gene: TRBD2
CDR3 DNA: TGCGCCAGCAGCTTTACAGGGGTGGATGAAAAACTGTTTTTT; CDR3 protein: CASSFTGVDEKLFF; clone size: -; V gene: TRBV5-1; J gene: TRBJ1-4; D gene: TRBD1
CDR3 DNA: TGTGCCAGCAGAGGAACAGCGAACACTGAAGCTTTCTTT; CDR3 protein: CASRGTANTEAFF; clone size: -; V gene: TRBV2; J gene: TRBJ1-1; D gene: -
CDR3 DNA: TGTGCCAGCAGTGAGGACAGGGAAGAGACCCAGTACTTC; CDR3 protein: CASSEDREETQYF; clone size: -; V gene: TRBV6-1; J gene: TRBJ2-5; D gene: TRBD1
CDR3 DNA: TGTGCCTGGAGGGCGGGGGCCCGAACAACCGGGGAGCTGTTTTTT; CDR3 protein: CAWRAGARTTGELFF; clone size: -; V gene: TRBV30; J gene: TRBJ2-2; D gene: -
CDR3 DNA: TGTGCCAGCAGTTACGACTCCCCCAGCACTGAAGCTTTCTTT; CDR3 protein: CASSYDSPSTEAFF; clone size: -; V gene: TRBV6-5; J gene: TRBJ1-1; D gene: -
CDR3 DNA: TGCGCCAGCAGCCAAGATAACCGGGACACCGACACAGATACGCAGTATTTT; CDR3 protein: CASSQDNRDTDTDTQYF; clone size: -; V gene: TRBV4-1; J gene: TRBJ2-3; D gene: -
CDR3 DNA: TGTGCCAGCAGCCCTCACCGTGGGACAGCGTACAATGAGCAGTTCTTC; CDR3 protein: CASSPHRGTAYNEQFF; clone size: -; V gene: TRBV25-1; J gene: TRBJ2-1; D gene: TRBD1
CDR3 DNA: TGTGCCATCAGTGTGGGCAGGGGAAGCACAGATACGCAGTATTTT; CDR3 protein: CAISVGRGSTDTQYF; clone size: -; V gene: TRBV10-3; J gene: TRBJ2-3; D gene: -
CDR3 DNA: TGTGCCAGCAGCCCGCCGGACAGGGGCACTGAAGCTTTCTTT; CDR3 protein: CASSPPDRGTEAFF; clone size: -; V gene: TRBV11-2; J gene: TRBJ1-1; D gene: TRBD1
CDR3 DNA: TGTGCCAGCAGCTCTTTTAACCCACGCGCCTACGAGCAGTACTTC; CDR3 protein: CASSSFNPRAYEQYF; clone size: -; V gene: TRBV7-9; J gene: TRBJ2-7; D gene: -
CDR3 DNA: TGTGCCAGCAGTCCCGTTTATAATTCACCCCTCCACTTT; CDR3 protein: CASSPVYNSPLHF; clone size: -; V gene: TRBV6-5; J gene: TRBJ1-6; D gene: -
CDR3 DNA: TGCGCCACTTCAAGGGGGACGGCGGGCACAGATACGCAGTATTTT; CDR3 protein: CATSRGTAGTDTQYF; clone size: -; V gene: TRBV5-1; J gene: TRBJ2-3; D gene: -
CDR3 DNA: TGTGCCAGCAGCTTGGGACTAGTTGTCGAGACCCAGTACTTC; CDR3 protein: CASSLGLVVETQYF; clone size: -; V gene: TRBV5-6; J gene: TRBJ2-5; D gene: -
CDR3 DNA: TGTGCCAGCAGCTTTTCAGGCTACGAGCAGTACTTC; CDR3 protein: CASSFSGYEQYF; clone size: -; V gene: TRBV11-3; J gene: TRBJ2-7; D gene: -
CDR3 DNA: TGTGCCAGCAGCCAAGATCTACCCAACAATGAGCAGTTCTTC; CDR3 protein: CASSQDLPNNEQFF; clone size: -; V gene: TRBV3-1/TRBV3-2; J gene: TRBJ2-1; D gene: -
CDR3 DNA: TGTGCCAGCAGGAGGACACACGAAACCGGGGAGCTGTTTTTT; CDR3 protein: CASRRTHETGELFF; clone size: once; V gene: TRBV7-2; J gene: TRBJ2-2; D gene: -
CDR3 DNA: TGTGCCAGCTCGGGTAATACCTCACCCCTCCACTTT; CDR3 protein: CASSGNTSPLHF; clone size: -; V gene: TRBV2; J gene: TRBJ1-6; D gene: -
CDR3 DNA: TGTGCCAGCAGAGATTCGACTAGCGGGGGCCTCACCGGGGAGCTGTTTTTT; CDR3 protein: CASRDSTSGGLTGELFF; clone size: -; V gene: TRBV7-9; J gene: TRBJ2-2; D gene: TRBD2
CDR3 DNA: TGTGCCAGCAGCTTAGATTCTAGCGGGGTCTACGAGCAGTACTTC; CDR3 protein: CASSLDSSGVYEQYF; clone size: -; V gene: TRBV11-2; J gene: TRBJ2-7; D gene: TRBD2
CDR3 DNA: TGTGCCTACGCCGGCGCGGGTGAGCAGTTCTTC; CDR3 protein: CAYAGAGEQFF; clone size: -; V gene: TRBV30; J gene: TRBJ2-1; D gene: -
CDR3 DNA: TGTGCCAGCAGCCCCAGCCAAAACAGGGAAGAAGAGACCCAGTACTTC; CDR3 protein: CASSPSQNREEETQYF; clone size: -; V gene: TRBV5-4; J gene: TRBJ2-5; D gene: -
CDR3 DNA: TGTGCCAGCAGTGAACCAGGGACTAGCGGGGGGTTACGGAAGACCCAGTACTTC; CDR3 protein: CASSEPGTSGGLRKTQYF; clone size: few; V gene: TRBV6-1; J gene: TRBJ2-5; D gene: TRBD2
CDR3 DNA: TGTGCCAGCAACACAGGGTACCAAGAGACCCAGTACTTC; CDR3 protein: CASNTGYQETQYF; clone size: -; V gene: TRBV2; J gene: TRBJ2-5; D gene: -
CDR3 DNA: TGTGCCAGCGTCGGGGGGGTTGAAGCTTTCTTT; CDR3 protein: CASVGGVEAFF; clone size: few; V gene: TRBV6-5; J gene: TRBJ1-1; D gene: -
CDR3 DNA: TGTGCCAGCTCGCCGCTGGGGGGGCTCCTTTCTGGGGCCAACGTCCTGACTTTC; CDR3 protein: CASSPLGGLLSGANVLTF; clone size: few; V gene: TRBV18; J gene: TRBJ2-6; D gene: -
CDR3 DNA: TGCGCCAGCAGCTTCCCCACAGGGCGCACCGGGGAGCTGTTTTTT; CDR3 protein: CASSFPTGRTGELFF; clone size: -; V gene: TRBV5-1; J gene: TRBJ2-2; D gene: -